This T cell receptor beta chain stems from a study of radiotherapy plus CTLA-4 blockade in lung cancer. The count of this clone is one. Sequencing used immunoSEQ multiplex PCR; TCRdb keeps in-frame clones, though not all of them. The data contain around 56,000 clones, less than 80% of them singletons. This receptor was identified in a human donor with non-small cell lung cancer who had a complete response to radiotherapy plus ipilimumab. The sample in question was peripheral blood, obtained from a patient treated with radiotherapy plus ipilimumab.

The CDR3 bases are TGTGCCACCAGCAGAGACAAGGGAGGGAATTCACCCCTCCACTTT. This sequence encodes CATSRDKGGNSPLHF. The chain carries TRBV15 and TRBJ1-6; D ambiguous. V was cut by 0 bases and J by 7 bases, with 10 bases left in between. The CDR3 has 15 residues. Germline lookup yields CDR1 LNHNV and CDR2 YYDKDF (reference sequence).